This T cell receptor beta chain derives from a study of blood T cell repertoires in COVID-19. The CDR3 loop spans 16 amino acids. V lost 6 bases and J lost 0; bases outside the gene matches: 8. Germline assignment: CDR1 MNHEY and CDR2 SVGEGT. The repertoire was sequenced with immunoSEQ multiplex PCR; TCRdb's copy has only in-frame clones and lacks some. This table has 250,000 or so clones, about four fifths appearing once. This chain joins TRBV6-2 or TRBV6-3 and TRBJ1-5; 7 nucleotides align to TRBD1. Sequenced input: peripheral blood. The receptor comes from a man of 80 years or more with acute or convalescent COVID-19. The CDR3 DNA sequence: TGTGCCAGCAGCCGGTACAGGGGTCTTAGCAATCAGCCCCAGCATTTT. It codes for CASSRYRGLSNQPQHF.